These 24 T cell receptor beta chains were all obtained from the same sample, sequenced in a study of T cells in localized non-small cell lung cancer (TCRdb year 2020). Libraries were made using the immunoSEQ multiplex PCR assay. In its TCRdb copy, this immuneACCESS table keeps in-frame sequences only and misses some clones. Where compared with another copy, unresolved V genes explain less than half of these, and the others have no known cause. The sample yields more than 2,000 clones; 30% to 40% were counted once. The ten most abundant clones make up around 8% of the sample. Material: normal lung tissue next to the tumor, obtained before any cancer treatment. The receptor set was obtained from a man aged 40 to 75 with stage II lung adenocarcinoma.

The chain has TRBV11-3 and TRBJ2-7; D could derive from TRBD1 or TRBD2 (5 bases each). V lost 5 bases and J 6 bases, leaving 17 bases between the germline ends. The CDR3 has 14 amino acids. CDR1 is SGHNT and CDR2 is YENEEA in the germline V gene. CDR3 sequence (DNA): TGTGCCAGCAGCCTCGGGACGAATTTTGGCGAGCAGTACTTC. It yields the protein CASSLGTNFGEQYF.

The gene calls are TRBV7-5 and TRBJ1-4; the D call in the table, TRBD1, was not verified against the DNA. TRBV7-5 is termed a pseudogene. CDR3 length: 15 residues. The CDR3 is CASRADSATNEKLFF. The CDR3 region has the DNA TGTGCCAGCAGAGCCGACAGTGCAACTAATGAAAAACTGTTTTTT.

Here the CDR3 DNA reads TGTGCCAGCAGTGGTCGGGACAGCAGTAACACTGAAGCTTTCTTT. Amino acid sequence: CASSGRDSSNTEAFF. The chain is built from TRBV6-8 and TRBJ1-1; TRBD1 matches at 7 bases. This CDR3 has 15 residues. The germline V gene has CDR1 MNHGY and CDR2 SAAAGT. V lost 5 bases, J lost 2 bases, and 8 bases stayed unmatched.

V and J are TRBV28 and TRBJ1-1, with a tentative D call TRBD1 (6 bases). Germline V gives CDR1 MDHEN, CDR2 SYDVKM. The CDR3 totals 12 residues. With 8 bases removed from V and 5 bases from J, the gap between germline ends came to 12 bases. The CDR3 here is CASVQGSTEAFF. In DNA, the CDR3 is TGTGCCAGCGTACAGGGAAGTACTGAAGCTTTCTTT.

Only a few counts were recorded for this clone. The J gene is TRBJ2-7, the V gene TRBV11-3; the D is unclear. The germline V gene has CDR1 SGHNT and CDR2 YENEEA. The CDR3 sequence is 14 residues long. The V end lost 0 bases, the J end lost 0 bases, and 6 bases lay between the germline ends. The CDR3: CASSLDHISYEQYF. The CDR3 nucleotides are TGTGCCAGCAGCTTAGACCATATCTCCTACGAGCAGTACTTC.

To note about this clone: The sample holds other DNA sequences that translate to the same CDR3. This chain uses TRBV30 with TRBJ1-2; perhaps TRBD1 as D (6 bases). Between the trimmed V and J ends, which lost 7 bases and 4 bases, there was a span of 22 bases. CDR3 length: 15 residues. The germline V gene encodes CDR1 GTSNPN and CDR2 SVGIG (reference sequence). CDR3 in amino acids: CASGLLGGALYGYTF. The DNA of the CDR3 is TGTGCCTCGGGGCTTCTCGGGGGGGCTCTCTATGGCTACACCTTC.

The chain uses TRBV29-1 and TRBJ1-5; D unclear. V was shortened by 1 base and J by 8 bases, with 12 bases between the two germline ends. Germline CDR1 is SQVTM and CDR2 is ANQGSEA. The CDR3 length is 13 residues. The chain's CDR3 is CSVEVDPTEPQHF. CDR3 bases: TGCAGCGTTGAAGTCGACCCAACCGAGCCCCAGCATTTT.

The V call is TRBV28, the J call TRBJ1-4; D is unclear. Between the trimmed V and J ends, which lost 5 bases and 7 bases, there was a span of 17 bases. CDR1 and CDR2 from the germline V gene are MDHEN and SYDVKM. This CDR3 has 15 residues. The CDR3 nucleotides read TGTGCCAGCAGTCTAACCGGGGTGCGGCGTGAAAAACTGTTTTTT. It translates to CASSLTGVRREKLFF.

In its sample, this clone was seen a few times. CDR3 sequence: CASSYLSGRVYEQYF. The CDR3 region has the DNA TGTGCCAGCAGTTACCTTAGCGGGAGAGTTTACGAGCAGTACTTC. This chain uses TRBV6-8 with TRBJ2-7; TRBD2 matches at 9 bases. Per germline, CDR1 MNHGY and CDR2 SAAAGT. J gave up 4 bases and V 2 bases, and 6 bases lay outside the gene matches. The CDR3 sequence is 15 residues long.

The chain joins TRBV6-8 to TRBJ2-3; the match to TRBD1 covers 9 bases. The V and J ends lost 4 bases and 3 bases, in that order; junction bases with no gene match: 5. The CDR3 extends over 15 amino acids. Per germline, CDR1 MNHGY and CDR2 SAAAGT. The CDR3 DNA reads TGTGCCAGCAGTTTGTCGGGACAGGGTACAGATACGCAGTATTTT. It codes for CASSLSGQGTDTQYF.

J is TRBJ2-3 and V is TRBV19; 9 bases line up with TRBD2. The CDR3 extends over 16 amino acids. Unmatched junction bases numbered 7, after V lost 2 bases and J lost 4 bases. CDR1 is LNHDA, CDR2 SQIVND, per germline (reference sequence). This chain's CDR3 is CASSIFGGGAADTQYF. In nucleotides, the CDR3 is TGTGCCAGTAGTATATTTGGCGGGGGGGCCGCAGATACGCAGTATTTT.

The rearrangement joins TRBV9 to TRBJ2-2; 13 positions match TRBD2. The trim removed 6 bases at V and 8 bases at J, leaving 7 bases unmatched. Germline V gives CDR1 SGDLS, CDR2 YYNGEE. The CDR3 sequence is 15 residues long. The CDR3 loop reads CASTRTSGRSGELFF. CDR3 in DNA: TGTGCCAGCACCCGGACTAGCGGGAGATCTGGGGAGCTGTTTTTT.

This clone was found a few times. The chain employs TRBV6-8 and TRBJ2-5, with D hard to call. The length of the CDR3 is 12 residues. The germline CDR1 and CDR2 sequences are MNHGY and SAAAGT. The germline V and J ends were trimmed by 6 bases and 1 base, with 6 bases remaining between them. Here the CDR3 DNA reads TGTGCCAGCAGCCCTACCCAAGAGACCCAGTACTTC. The encoded protein is CASSPTQETQYF.

The chain couples TRBV25-1 to TRBJ2-1; 10 bases align to TRBD2. This CDR3 region has 15 residues. Germline CDR1 reads MGHDK; CDR2 reads SYGVNS. V lost 4 bases and J lost 9; bases outside the gene matches: 9. DNA for the CDR3: TGTGCCAGCAGTGTAAGCGGGAGGGCCTATGGTGAGCAGTTCTTC. Its protein is CASSVSGRAYGEQFF. The variable domain in full, with the rest retrieved from reference TRBV25-1 and TRBJ2-1, is EADIYQTPRYLVIGTGKKITLECSQTMGHDKMYWYQQDPGMELHLIHYSYGVNSTEKGDLSSESTVSRIRTEHFPLTLESARPSHTSQYLCASSVSGRAYGEQFFGPGTRLTVL.

This chain uses TRBV19 with TRBJ2-1; 9 bases are shared with TRBD2. Germline V CDR1 and CDR2: LNHDA, SQIVND (reference sequence). The J segment lost 10 bases and the V segment lost 4 bases, leaving 5 bases of the junction unmatched. The CDR3 has 13 amino acids. This CDR3 is CASSTGLAGEQFF. DNA for the CDR3: TGTGCCAGTAGTACGGGACTAGCAGGGGAGCAGTTCTTC.

For the CDR3, the DNA is TGTGCCAGCTCAGGGAGGGGGGCCAACGTCCTGACTTTC. Residues: CASSGRGANVLTF. This sequence joins TRBV18 and TRBJ2-6; TRBD2 is a possible D gene (6 bases). CDR3 length equals 13 residues. V dropped 5 bases and J dropped 4 bases, with 6 bases sitting between them. Per the germline V gene, CDR1 is KGHSH and CDR2 is LQKENI.

V gene TRBV6-8 combines with J gene TRBJ2-1; unclear D gene. Germline CDR1 and CDR2: MNHGY and SAAAGT. The V end lost 0 bases, the J end lost 4 bases, and 7 bases lay between the germline ends. The CDR3 loop spans 14 amino acids. The CDR3 DNA reads TGTGCCAGCAGTTACTCCCAGGAGTACAATGAGCAGTTCTTC. Its protein is CASSYSQEYNEQFF.

Only a few counts were recorded for this clone. The chain is built from TRBV6-8 and TRBJ2-7; a weak D match, TRBD2 (5 bases). The germline CDR1 and CDR2 sequences are MNHGY and SAAAGT. This CDR3 is 15 amino acids long. Trimming removed 0 bases at V and 2 bases at J, with 11 bases between. In nucleotides, the CDR3 is TGTGCCAGCAGTTACTCAGACTCCGGGGCCTACGAGCAGTACTTC. This translates into CASSYSDSGAYEQYF.

This clone was seen a handful of times. The chain has TRBV1 and TRBJ2-7. TRBV1 is a pseudogene locus. The CDR3 is made up of 13 amino acids. CDR3 sequence: CASSQVQWDEQYF. The CDR3 coding sequence is TGCGCCAGCAGCCAAGTCCAATGGGACGAGCAGTACTTC.

The table lists this clone with a few counts. The chain recombines TRBV1 with TRBJ2-2; TRBD1 was called by the table and not checked on the DNA. TRBV1 is a recognized pseudogene. The CDR3 has 15 residues. CDR3 in DNA: TGCGCCAGCAGCCCCGGACAGGGGAGGACCGGGGAGCTGTTTTTT. Amino acids: CASSPGQGRTGELFF.

This clone has only one observation. CDR3 residues: CASSIGTSGAGELFF. CDR3 coding DNA: TGTGCCAGTAGTATAGGGACTAGCGGGGCCGGGGAGCTGTTTTTT. The gene calls are TRBV19 and TRBJ2-2; the match to TRBD2 covers 12 bases. Unmatched junction bases numbered 0, after V lost 1 base and J lost 6 bases. Germline CDR1 is LNHDA and CDR2 is SQIVND (reference sequence). This CDR3 has 15 amino acids.

This clone has just a few counts. This chain links TRBV11-3 with TRBJ1-1; TRBD1 is a possible D gene (5 bases). The CDR3 runs 14 residues. Deletions cut 3 bases from V and 7 bases from J, with 15 bases between. CDR1 and CDR2 from the germline V gene are SGHNT and YENEEA. In DNA, the CDR3 is TGTGCCAGCAGCTTGGGGGGTACAGGTTTTGAAGCTTTCTTT. Its protein is CASSLGGTGFEAFF.

The chain uses TRBV18 and TRBJ1-6; no definite D call. The CDR3 spans 17 residues. V was trimmed by 6 bases and J by 0 bases, leaving 15 bases between them. Germline values: CDR1 KGHSH, CDR2 LQKENI. CDR3: CASSLLARSSYNSPLHF. The CDR3 coding sequence is TGTGCCAGCTCCCTCTTAGCCCGAAGCTCCTATAATTCACCCCTCCACTTT.

With respect to this clone: One end of the junction does not line up with germline, which may come from a read error. The sample has other DNA sequences that encode this CDR3 too. V and J are TRBV28 and TRBJ2-7; 7 bases line up with TRBD1. Germline CDR1 and CDR2: MDHEN and SYDVKM. CDR3 length equals 16 residues. The CDR3 DNA is TGTGCCAGCAGATCCACACAGGGGATGTTTGCCTACGAGCAATACTTC. Protein sequence: CASRSTQGMFAYEQYF.